The rows below give T cell receptor beta chains drawn from one sample of a study of blood T cell repertoires in COVID-19. Assay used: immunoSEQ multiplex PCR; TCRdb lists only in-frame clones, some missing. The sample has about 110,000 clones, 84% seen once; the top ten hold roughly 8.2%. Source material: peripheral blood. The receptors shown here come from a woman aged 80 or over with active or convalescent COVID-19. Each CDR3 is given with its conserved first and last residue. The D gene is left open where the match is weak. Where a row states a size, it is once, few, many or the class of an expanded clone; other rows omit it.

D	V	size	J	CDR3	DNA
-	TRBV11-1	-	TRBJ2-3	CASSLDLSGTDTQYF	TGTGCCAGCAGCTTAGACCTATCGGGGACAGATACGCAGTATTTT
TRBD1	TRBV5-6	-	TRBJ2-7	CASKPGQGPGYEQYF	TGTGCCAGCAAGCCGGGACAGGGGCCTGGCTACGAGCAGTACTTC
TRBD1	TRBV28	-	TRBJ1-2	CASSLEGTGRTDGYTF	TGTGCCAGCAGTTTAGAAGGGACAGGTAGGACGGATGGCTACACCTTC
-	TRBV11-1	-	TRBJ2-5	CASSSSPGSETQYF	TGTGCCAGCAGCTCGTCCCCAGGGTCGGAGACCCAGTACTTC
-	TRBV2	-	TRBJ1-5	CASSAGGRPQHF	TGTGCCAGCAGTGCGGGGGGGAGGCCCCAGCATTTT
-	TRBV24-1	-	TRBJ1-5	CATSDLNQPQHF	TGTGCCACCAGTGATCTGAATCAGCCCCAGCATTTT
-	TRBV7-2	-	TRBJ2-6	CASSPPDISGANVLTF	TGTGCCAGCAGCCCTCCAGACATCTCTGGGGCCAACGTCCTGACTTTC
TRBD1	TRBV2	few	TRBJ2-3	CASSLGGVRTDTQYF	TGTGCCAGCAGCCTAGGGGGCGTAAGAACAGATACGCAGTATTTT
TRBD1	TRBV30	-	TRBJ1-2	CAWDGTGANYGYTF	TGTGCCTGGGATGGGACAGGAGCTAACTATGGCTACACCTTC
-	TRBV7-2	-	TRBJ2-3	CASSEGARTDTQYF	TGTGCCAGCTCCGAGGGCGCCCGCACAGATACGCAGTATTTT
-	TRBV15	once	TRBJ2-7	CATSRGGQTSYEQYF	TGTGCCACCAGCAGAGGAGGACAAACCTCCTACGAGCAGTACTTC
TRBD1	TRBV7-3	-	TRBJ2-2	CASSPERGQNGELFF	TGTGCCAGCAGCCCCGAAAGGGGGCAGAACGGGGAGCTGTTTTTT
TRBD1	TRBV9	-	TRBJ2-7	CASSASPRTGNPYEQYF	TGTGCCAGCAGCGCATCTCCAAGGACAGGGAACCCCTACGAGCAGTACTTC
-	TRBV5-1	-	TRBJ2-2	CASSLQTSLATGELFF	TGCGCCAGCAGCTTGCAGACTAGTCTCGCCACCGGGGAGCTGTTTTTT
-	TRBV11-2	-	TRBJ2-7	CASSLGLLSYEQYF	TGTGCCAGCAGCTTAGGCCTATTATCCTACGAGCAGTACTTC
TRBD1	TRBV12-5	-	TRBJ1-1	CASARQGITEAFF	TGTGCTAGTGCCAGACAGGGGATCACTGAAGCTTTCTTT
TRBD1	TRBV15	-	TRBJ2-7	CATSSDRAVSYEQYF	TGTGCCACCAGCAGTGACAGGGCGGTCTCCTACGAGCAGTACTTC
-	TRBV30	-	TRBJ2-3	CAWKRTGTSTDTQYF	TGTGCCTGGAAAAGAACAGGGACGAGCACAGATACGCAGTATTTT
TRBD1	TRBV7-8	once	TRBJ1-6	CASSAIGTGVSPLHF	TGTGCCAGCAGCGCCATCGGGACAGGGGTTTCACCCCTCCACTTT
-	TRBV19	-	TRBJ1-2	CASSLIRTNYGYTF	TGTGCCAGTAGTCTAATTAGGACAAACTATGGCTACACCTTC
TRBD1	TRBV9	-	TRBJ1-2	CASSVAPRGHSYGYTF	TGTGCCAGCAGCGTAGCTCCCAGGGGGCATAGCTATGGCTACACCTTC
-	TRBV19	-	TRBJ2-7	CASSPQGSYEQYF	TGTGCCAGTAGTCCTCAGGGTTCCTACGAGCAGTACTTC
-	TRBV6-9	-	TRBJ1-5	CASSPTATDNSNQPQHF	TGTGCCAGCAGTCCGACAGCCACCGATAATAGCAATCAGCCCCAGCATTTT
-	TRBV20-1	-	TRBJ2-3	CSVSPSQVTTDTQYF	TGCAGTGTTAGTCCCTCTCAGGTCACGACAGATACGCAGTATTTT
TRBD2	TRBV5-4	-	TRBJ2-1	CASSFSVLAGDEQFF	TGTGCCAGCAGCTTCTCAGTTCTAGCGGGAGATGAGCAGTTCTTC
-	TRBV28	-	TRBJ2-3	CASSLPPPDTQYF	TGTGCCAGCAGTTTACCCCCTCCGGATACGCAGTATTTT
-	TRBV6-6	-	TRBJ1-1	CATFQILNTEAFF	TGTGCCACGTTTCAGATCTTGAACACTGAAGCTTTCTTT
TRBD2	TRBV6-5	-	TRBJ2-1	CASIYSRGRGQFF	TGTGCCAGCATCTACTCAAGAGGGAGGGGGCAGTTCTTC
TRBD2	TRBV10-3	-	TRBJ2-3	CAISNPVLAGSDTQYF	TGTGCCATCAGTAATCCGGTACTAGCGGGCTCGGATACGCAGTATTTT
-	TRBV7-3	-	TRBJ2-1	CASSLMGSHSYNEQFF	TGTGCCAGCAGCTTAATGGGCTCACACTCCTACAATGAGCAGTTCTTC
-	TRBV9	-	TRBJ2-3	CASSESQGTDTQYF	TGTGCCAGCAGCGAGTCCCAGGGAACAGATACGCAGTATTTT
TRBD2	TRBV5-1	-	TRBJ2-7	CASSPVLAGPYEQYF	TGCGCCAGCAGCCCCGTGCTAGCGGGACCCTACGAGCAGTACTTC
-	TRBV5-4	-	TRBJ1-1	CASSSDRLNTEAFF	TGTGCCAGCAGCTCCGACAGGTTGAACACTGAAGCTTTCTTT
-	TRBV6-5	-	TRBJ1-4	CASRRVDRNEKLFF	TGTGCCAGCCGGCGCGTCGACAGAAATGAAAAACTGTTTTTT
TRBD1	TRBV4-1	-	TRBJ2-3	CASSHSDRGFLDTQYF	TGCGCCAGCAGCCACTCCGACAGGGGGTTCCTAGATACGCAGTATTTT
TRBD2	TRBV12-3/TRBV12-4	-	TRBJ2-5	CASSPSGSETQYF	TGTGCCAGCAGTCCCAGCGGGAGTGAGACCCAGTACTTC
-	TRBV27	-	TRBJ1-5	CASNELGADQPQHF	TGTGCCAGCAATGAGCTGGGGGCCGATCAGCCCCAGCATTTT
TRBD2	TRBV7-3	-	TRBJ2-1	CASSPIPSAGAPNEQFF	TGTGCCAGCAGCCCCATCCCCTCAGCGGGAGCTCCAAATGAGCAGTTCTTC
TRBD1	TRBV28	-	TRBJ1-4	CASTRGLIGAPGEKLFF	TGTGCCAGCACAAGGGGGCTGATAGGGGCACCTGGTGAAAAACTGTTTTTT
-	TRBV28	-	TRBJ2-7	CASSLPGGTYEQYF	TGTGCCAGCAGTTTGCCCGGGGGAACCTACGAGCAGTACTTC
-	TRBV5-1	-	TRBJ2-3	CASSPQMSITDTQYF	TGCGCCAGCAGCCCCCAAATGAGTATAACAGATACGCAGTATTTT
-	TRBV6-1	few	TRBJ2-1	CASSEAARLILSYNEQFF	TGTGCCAGCAGTGAAGCGGCCAGACTTATTCTCTCCTACAATGAGCAGTTCTTC
-	TRBV19	few	TRBJ1-4	CASSIRQPNEKLFF	TGTGCCAGTAGTATCCGACAACCGAATGAAAAACTGTTTTTT
TRBD2	TRBV3-1/TRBV3-2	-	TRBJ2-5	CASSQVGLAGGETQYF	TGTGCCAGCAGCCAAGTGGGACTAGCGGGAGGAGAGACCCAGTACTTC
-	TRBV3-1/TRBV3-2	-	TRBJ2-5	CASSQQGSGETQYF	TGTGCCAGCAGCCAACAGGGAAGTGGAGAGACCCAGTACTTC
TRBD1	TRBV4-1	-	TRBJ2-1	CASSQVGRDSLYNEQFF	TGCGCCAGCAGCCAAGTAGGCCGGGACAGCCTATACAATGAGCAGTTCTTC
TRBD1	TRBV6-4	-	TRBJ1-2	CASSDSGQGGGYTF	TGTGCCAGCAGTGACTCCGGACAGGGGGGTGGCTACACCTTC